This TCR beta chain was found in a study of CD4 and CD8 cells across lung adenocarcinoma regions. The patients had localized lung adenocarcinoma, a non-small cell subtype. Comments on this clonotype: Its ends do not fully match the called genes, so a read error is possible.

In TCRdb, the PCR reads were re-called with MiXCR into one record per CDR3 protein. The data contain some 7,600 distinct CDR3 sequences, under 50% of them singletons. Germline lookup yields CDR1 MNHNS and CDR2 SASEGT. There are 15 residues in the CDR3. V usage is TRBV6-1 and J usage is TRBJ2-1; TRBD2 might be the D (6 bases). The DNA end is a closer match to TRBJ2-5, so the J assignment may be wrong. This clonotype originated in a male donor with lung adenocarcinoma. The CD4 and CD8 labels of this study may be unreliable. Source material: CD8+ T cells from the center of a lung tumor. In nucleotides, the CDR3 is TGTGCCAGCAGCGAAGGAGGAGGGTCGGGTGGGACCCAGTACTTC. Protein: CASSEGGGSGGTQYF.